These 26 T cell receptor beta chains were sequenced from one sample in a study of T cell changes during pregnancy in multiple sclerosis (dated by TCRdb to between 2018 and 2021). Library construction relied on the immunoSEQ multiplex PCR assay. The source is immuneACCESS, and TCRdb retained only in-frame sequences with V and J called. Part of the clones is not carried over; for the studies checked, unresolved V genes explain less than half of this, and the remainder is unexplained. In all, the sample holds more than 80,000 clones, and around 93% of those were seen once. Jointly, the top ten make up less than 2% of the sample. The source material was peripheral blood, sampled after pregnancy. Receptor source: a female donor with multiple sclerosis, enrolled in a pregnancy study.

The rearrangement joins TRBV4-2 to TRBJ2-3; TRBD2 aligns across 15 bases. CDR1 LGHNA and CDR2 YNFKEQ come from the germline V gene. The CDR3 extends over 17 amino acids. Trimming removed 3 bases from V and 8 bases from J; junction bases left unmatched: 9. CDR3 region: CASSQEGGLAGGRTQYF. CDR3 nucleotide sequence: TGTGCCAGCAGCCAGGAAGGGGGACTAGCGGGAGGACGTACGCAGTATTTT.

V is TRBV30 and J is TRBJ2-7, with D possibly TRBD1 on 5 matching bases. This CDR3 has 15 residues. The germline V gene encodes CDR1 GTSNPN and CDR2 SVGIG (reference sequence). V lost 0 bases to trimming and J lost 7 bases, with 19 bases between them. In DNA, the CDR3 is TGTGCCTGGAGTGTACAGCCGACAGCCCGGGTTGAGCAGTACTTC. Translation gives CAWSVQPTARVEQYF. The variable domain in full, with the rest retrieved from reference TRBV30 and TRBJ2-7, is SQTIHQWPATLVQPVGSPLSLECTVEGTSNPNLYWYRQAAGRGLQLLFYSVGIGQISSEVPQNLSASRPQDRQFILSSKKLLLSDSGFYLCAWSVQPTARVEQYFGPGTRLTVT.

CDR3 in DNA: TGTGCCAGCAGCTACCCGACAGGGAACAATCAGCCCCAGCATTTT. The encoded protein is CASSYPTGNNQPQHF. The chain has TRBV6-5 and TRBJ1-5, with 7 bases that match TRBD1. Germline CDR1 MNHEY, CDR2 SVGAGI. This CDR3 region has 15 residues. The V gene end was trimmed by 6 bases and the J gene end by 3 bases; junction bases not matched to a gene: 8.

The genes are TRBV5-1 and TRBJ1-1, with TRBD1 as a possible D gene (5 bases). V shed 4 bases and J shed 6 bases, with 10 bases lying between them. CDR1 is SGHRS and CDR2 is YFSETQ in the germline V gene. This CDR3 is built from 12 residues. CDR3 sequence: CASSAGRSEAFF. The DNA for the CDR3 is TGCGCCAGCAGCGCAGGGCGGTCTGAAGCTTTCTTT.

V usage is TRBV5-6 and J usage is TRBJ1-4; 8 bases agree with TRBD1. Unmatched junction bases numbered 6, after V lost 1 base and J lost 7 bases. Germline V CDR1 and CDR2: SGHDT, YYEEEE. CDR3 length equals 15 residues. The CDR3 bases are TGTGCCAGCAGCTTGAGGTTACAGGGGGGTGAAAAACTGTTTTTT. Encoded protein: CASSLRLQGGEKLFF.

The CDR3 protein is CASQDRGHYEQYF. The CDR3 nucleotides are TGTGCCAGCCAGGACAGGGGCCACTACGAGCAGTACTTC. The J gene is TRBJ2-7, the V gene TRBV21-1; the table's D call, TRBD1, has no DNA check behind it. TRBV21-1 is reported as a pseudogene. This CDR3 has 13 residues.

The gene calls are TRBV28 and TRBJ1-4; D may be TRBD1 (6 bases). This CDR3 has 14 amino acids. V shed 3 bases and J shed 7 bases, with 12 bases lying between them. The V gene's germline CDR1 is MDHEN and CDR2 SYDVKM. The CDR3: CASSLPHRVEKLFF. The DNA of the CDR3 is TGTGCCAGCAGTTTGCCCCACAGGGTTGAAAAACTGTTTTTT.

In its sample, this clone was seen once. V and J are TRBV30 and TRBJ2-1; 11 bases agree with TRBD1. J was trimmed by 8 bases and V by 2 bases; bases with no gene match: 8. The germline V gene encodes CDR1 GTSNPN and CDR2 SVGIG (reference sequence). There are 15 residues in the CDR3. The CDR3 spells CAWSPGTGGVDEQFF. The CDR3 DNA sequence: TGTGCCTGGAGTCCCGGGACAGGGGGGGTCGATGAGCAGTTCTTC.

This chain links TRBV11-2 with TRBJ1-1; 10 bases are shared with TRBD1. This CDR3 is 15 amino acids long. Germline-derived CDR1 and CDR2 are SGHAT and FQNNGV. Unmatched junction bases numbered 8, after V lost 5 bases and J lost 5 bases. The CDR3 bases are TGTGCCAGCAGCACCTGGACAGGGGGTGGGACTGAAGCTTTCTTT. This codes for CASSTWTGGGTEAFF.

This chain links TRBV29-1 with TRBJ1-4; D remains ambiguous. V lost 4 bases and J lost 3, with 6 bases in between. CDR1 is SQVTM, CDR2 ANQGSEA, per germline. The CDR3 runs to 12 residues. The CDR3: CSVAQSNEKLFF. The CDR3 nucleotides are TGCAGCGTTGCACAGTCTAATGAAAAACTGTTTTTT.

This chain links TRBV6-1 with TRBJ1-4; D perhaps matches TRBD1 (5 bases). The V end was cut by 10 bases, the J end by 5 bases, with 17 bases between. The germline gives CDR1 MNHNS, CDR2 SASEGT. This CDR3 region has 14 residues. The CDR3 is CATRQGVRNEKLFF. The CDR3 DNA sequence: TGTGCCACCCGACAAGGGGTCCGCAATGAAAAACTGTTTTTT.

This rearrangement joins TRBV19 to TRBJ2-2; 10 bases agree with TRBD2. The V and J ends lost 9 bases and 2 bases, in that order; junction bases with no gene match: 12. This CDR3 is built from 17 residues. The V gene's germline CDR1 is LNHDA and CDR2 SQIVND (reference sequence). CDR3 in DNA: TGTGCCAGCTTCGGGGCTAGCGGGGGTACCAACACCGGGGAGCTGTTTTTT. This gives the protein CASFGASGGTNTGELFF.

The V call is TRBV29-1, the J call TRBJ1-2; 7 nucleotides line up with TRBD1. The CDR3 totals 12 residues. In germline, CDR1 is SQVTM, CDR2 ANQGSEA. V lost 3 bases to trimming and J lost 6 bases; unmatched junction nucleotides: 4. CDR3 bases: TGCAGCGTTGAGGCAGGGGGTAATGGCTACACCTTC. This translates into CSVEAGGNGYTF.

The CDR3 protein is CASSASVQGDTGELFF. The CDR3 bases are TGTGCCAGCAGCGCATCGGTACAGGGAGACACCGGGGAGCTGTTTTTT. The V call is TRBV9, the J call TRBJ2-2; maybe TRBD1 (6 bases). Trimming took 3 bases from V and 3 from J, leaving 15 bases between them. CDR1 and CDR2 from the germline V gene are SGDLS and YYNGEE. CDR3 length: 16 amino acids.

The chain carries TRBV5-1 and TRBJ2-3, with a tentative D call TRBD2 (5 bases). The V and J ends lost 5 bases and 7 bases respectively, with 20 bases between them. The CDR3 totals 15 residues. Germline CDR1 reads SGHRS; CDR2 reads YFSETQ. The chain's CDR3 is CASRPEGDKKNTQYF. The DNA for the CDR3 is TGCGCCAGCAGACCCGAGGGAGATAAGAAGAATACGCAGTATTTT. Complete variable domain (other parts from reference TRBV5-1 and TRBJ2-3): KAGVTQTPRYLIKTRGQQVTLSCSPISGHRSVSWYQQTPGQGLQFLFEYFSETQRNKGNFPGRFSGRQFSNSRSEMNVSTLELGDSALYLCASRPEGDKKNTQYFGPGTRLTVL.

The chain uses TRBV27 and TRBJ2-5; 8 bases line up with TRBD1. Per the germline V gene, CDR1 is MNHEY and CDR2 is SMNVEV (reference sequence). CDR3 length equals 16 residues. The V and J ends lost 6 bases and 4 bases, in that order; junction bases with no gene match: 13. Here the CDR3 reads CASSPGRGRGPETQYF. In DNA form, the CDR3 reads TGTGCCAGCAGCCCCGGCAGGGGCAGGGGGCCAGAGACCCAGTACTTC.

The chain recombines TRBV2 with TRBJ2-5; D is uncertain. CDR3 size: 12 residues. CDR1 SNHLY and CDR2 FYNNEI come from the germline V gene. Between the trimmed V and J ends, which lost 6 bases and 3 bases, there was a span of 8 bases. The CDR3 sequence: CASRDWEETQYF. The CDR3 DNA reads TGTGCCAGCAGAGACTGGGAAGAGACCCAGTACTTC.

The rearrangement links TRBV10-3 to TRBJ1-2; D not resolved. The length of the CDR3 is 13 residues. V was trimmed by 3 bases and J by 0 bases, leaving 5 bases between them. The germline gives CDR1 ENHRY, CDR2 SYGVKD. CDR3 in amino acids: CAISDQSNYGYTF. CDR3 nucleotide sequence: TGTGCCATCAGTGATCAGTCTAACTATGGCTACACCTTC.

The genes are TRBV6-5 and TRBJ2-5; 9 positions match TRBD1. This CDR3 comprises 14 residues. V lost 7 bases, J lost 3 bases, and 6 bases stayed unmatched. Germline V gives CDR1 MNHEY, CDR2 SVGAGI. The CDR3 is CASTRTGVKETQYF. CDR3 bases: TGTGCCAGCACCCGGACAGGGGTCAAAGAGACCCAGTACTTC.

This rearrangement joins TRBV15 to TRBJ2-3, with 8 bases matching TRBD2. The CDR3 loop spans 17 amino acids. After removal of 5 bases from V and 5 bases from J, the junction contained 15 bases not matched to a gene. CDR1 is LNHNV and CDR2 is YYDKDF in the germline V gene (reference sequence). The CDR3 nucleotides are TGTGCCACCAGCTCCTACCGGGGGGGGGCTTCGGGAGATACGCAGTATTTT. It is translated as CATSSYRGGASGDTQYF.

The chain joins TRBV5-6 to TRBJ2-5; the D is unclear. Trimming removed 0 bases at V and 2 bases at J, with 8 bases between. The CDR3 loop spans 14 amino acids. Germline V gene sequence: CDR1 SGHDT, CDR2 YYEEEE. CDR3 in amino acids: CASSLVSVQETQYF. The CDR3 DNA reads as TGTGCCAGCAGCTTGGTGTCCGTACAAGAGACCCAGTACTTC.

The chain joins TRBV5-4 to TRBJ1-2, with D uncertain. The CDR3 has 16 residues. The germline gives CDR1 SGHNT, CDR2 YYREEE (reference sequence). V was pared by 3 bases and J by 1 base, with 16 bases between. The CDR3 loop reads CASSWFRQEVNYGYTF. CDR3 bases: TGTGCCAGCAGCTGGTTCAGGCAGGAAGTTAACTATGGCTACACCTTC.

The chain couples TRBV28 to TRBJ1-2; tentatively, D is TRBD1 (6 bases). This CDR3 region has 13 residues. CDR1 and CDR2 from the germline V gene are MDHEN and SYDVKM. V lost 5 bases and J lost 4, with 11 bases in between. Written as DNA, the CDR3 is TGTGCCAGCAGTAGGACAGCCTCCTATGGCTACACCTTC. Its protein product is CASSRTASYGYTF.

J is TRBJ2-7 and V is TRBV5-5; D not certain. The CDR3 has 14 amino acids. CDR1 is SGHKS and CDR2 is YYEKEE in the germline V gene (reference sequence). Trimming removed 0 bases at V and 1 base at J, with 8 bases between. The CDR3 region is CASSLVLGSYEQYF. DNA for the CDR3: TGTGCCAGCAGCTTGGTCCTAGGTTCCTACGAGCAGTACTTC.

The chain links TRBV5-1 to TRBJ1-5, with TRBD1 identical over 9 bases. Germline V CDR1 and CDR2: SGHRS, YFSETQ. After removal of 4 bases from V and 7 bases from J, the junction contained 6 bases not matched to a gene. CDR3 size: 14 residues. The CDR3 coding sequence is TGCGCCAGCAGCCCCGGGACAGGGCAACAGCCCCAGCATTTT. Its protein product is CASSPGTGQQPQHF.

The chain is built from TRBV4-2 and TRBJ2-7; unclear D gene. Germline lookup yields CDR1 LGHNA and CDR2 YNFKEQ. The ends were cut back, 1 base at V and 2 bases at J, with 12 bases in the middle. There are 15 residues in the CDR3. The CDR3 DNA sequence: TGTGCCAGCAGCCAAGGGCCTCCCAGTGCCTACGAGCAGTACTTC. Its protein product is CASSQGPPSAYEQYF.